This TCR beta chain was retrieved from a study of T cells in Graves' hyperthyroidism and ophthalmopathy. TCR beta CDR3 sequences were amplified from RNA transcripts. First-round RT-PCR of the TCR CDR3 relied on the HTBI primer set. MiXCR, applied by TCRdb to the multiplex PCR reads, yields one record per CDR3 protein. The sample has about 500,000 distinct CDR3 sequences; roughly 17% are singletons. This sequence was found in a woman younger than 35 with Graves' ophthalmopathy. The sequenced sample was blood.

CDR3 sequence: CASSATGYSNQPQHF. In DNA, the CDR3 is TGTGCCAGTAGTGCGACAGGATATAGCAATCAGCCCCAGCATTTT. The chain joins TRBV19 to TRBJ1-5; the D gene is possibly TRBD1 (6 bases). The CDR3 is 15 amino acids. Trimming removed 5 bases from V and 0 bases from J, with 11 bases in between. CDR1 and CDR2 (germline): LNHDA, SQIVND (reference sequence).